This T cell receptor beta chain emerged from a study of T cell responses to AZD1222 COVID-19 vaccine. General study results and limits: White British donors predominated, females outnumbered males, and clonal diversity was possibly underestimated.

As for this clone: The antigen remains unidentified.

The table came from immunoSEQ multiplex PCR; TCRdb's copy has only in-frame clones and leaves some out. Among 95,000 to 150,000 clones, around 87% were seen once, and the ten largest hold 3.1%. Trimming removed 8 bases from V and 4 bases from J; junction bases left unmatched: 11. CDR1 is MDHEN, CDR2 SYDVKM, per germline. The CDR3 consists of 15 residues. The sequenced sample was peripheral blood, obtained on day 0 of AZD1222 vaccination. The TCR sequence derives from an adult in good health. The chain combines TRBV28 with TRBJ1-5; 7 bases are shared with TRBD1. CDR3: CASQGVSGFNQPQHF. In DNA, the CDR3 is TGTGCCAGCCAGGGGGTATCGGGCTTTAATCAGCCCCAGCATTTT.